The 3 T cell receptor beta chains presented below share a single source sample, sequenced in a study of PD-L1 blockade in urothelial cancer. Described time point: peripheral blood 6 weeks after treatment start. Some clones are missing from TCRdb's copy, which holds only in-frame ones; the method was immunoSEQ multiplex PCR. The sample has 100,000 to 150,000 clones, around 86% seen once; the top ten hold around 2.4%. Source: PBMCs, taken around atezolizumab (anti-PD-L1) treatment. The receptors shown here come from a man aged 45-65 years with urothelial cancer.

The chain combines TRBV9 with TRBJ1-3, with D perhaps TRBD1 (6 bases). From germline, CDR1 is SGDLS and CDR2 YYNGEE. The CDR3 length is 15 residues. Trimming cost V 0 bases and J 3 bases, with 10 bases left between them. As DNA, the CDR3 is TGTGCCAGCAGCGTAGAGGGGACACTTGGAAACACCATATATTTT. It translates to CASSVEGTLGNTIYF.

The CDR3 is CASSGRRGGLETQYF. The CDR3 nucleotides are TGTGCCAGCAGTGGCCGTCGGGGGGGTTTAGAGACCCAGTACTTC. The J gene is TRBJ2-5, the V gene TRBV6-5, with 8 bases matching TRBD2. The trim removed 5 bases at V and 4 bases at J, leaving 9 bases unmatched. This CDR3 is built from 15 residues. From germline, CDR1 is MNHEY and CDR2 SVGAGI.

V is TRBV6-1 and J is TRBJ2-7, with 7 bases aligning to TRBD2. Trimming cost V 4 bases and J 4 bases; bases outside gene matches: 16. This CDR3 is 17 amino acids long. CDR1 MNHNS and CDR2 SASEGT come from the germline V gene. CDR3 DNA sequence: TGTGCCAGCAGTGGGGGTAGCGGGTTCAAGCAATTATACGAGCAGTACTTC. It encodes CASSGGSGFKQLYEQYF.